This passage covers 30 T cell receptor beta chains from one sample sequenced in a study of cytomegalovirus exposure and HLA in healthy donors. Vbeta (60) and Jbeta (13) primers were used in the PCR. This table comes from immunoSEQ multiplex PCR, and its TCRdb copy is limited to in-frame clones, with some not included. The table records tens of thousands of clones, approximately 88% of them present only once. Sequencing used PBMCs. Receptor source: a young man in good health and CMV-seronegative.

The V call is TRBV11-2, the J call TRBJ2-7; D perhaps matches TRBD1 (5 bases). Germline V gene sequence: CDR1 SGHAT, CDR2 FQNNGV. This CDR3 is built from 13 residues. Trimming stripped 3 bases from V and 5 bases from J, with 11 bases between. CDR3 bases: TGTGCCAGCAGCTTTCCAGGGTCCGACGAGCAGTACTTC. This codes for CASSFPGSDEQYF.

The rearrangement links TRBV10-3 to TRBJ1-5; 9 bases are shared with TRBD1. CDR1 and CDR2 from the germline V gene are ENHRY and SYGVKD. J gave up 2 bases and V 3 bases, and 8 bases lay outside the gene matches. The CDR3 sequence is 17 residues long. The DNA of the CDR3 is TGTGCCATCAGTGACTCGGACAGGGGTCCCGGCAATCAGCCCCAGCATTTT. It encodes CAISDSDRGPGNQPQHF.

The sample holds one count of this clone. As DNA, the CDR3 is TGTGCCAGCAGCGCCCTAGGGACAGACACTGAAGCTTTCTTT. Its protein is CASSALGTDTEAFF. V and J are TRBV9 and TRBJ1-1, with 7 bases identical to TRBD1. This CDR3 comprises 14 residues. Germline assignment: CDR1 SGDLS and CDR2 YYNGEE. V gave up 3 bases and J gave up 3 bases; unmatched junction bases: 5.

V gene TRBV6-4 combines with J gene TRBJ1-4; D call uncertain. The germline V gene has CDR1 MRHNA and CDR2 SNTAGT. Trimming took 6 bases from V and 7 from J, leaving 18 bases between them. The CDR3 loop spans 15 amino acids. The CDR3 here is CASRKDGIGSEKLFF. CDR3 in DNA: TGTGCCAGCAGGAAGGACGGGATCGGGAGTGAAAAACTGTTTTTT.

This chain connects TRBV19 to TRBJ1-5; 7 nucleotides agree with TRBD1. CDR1 LNHDA and CDR2 SQIVND come from the germline V gene (reference sequence). With V trimmed by 6 bases and J by 3 bases, 5 bases remained unmatched. The CDR3 extends over 14 amino acids. In nucleotides, the CDR3 is TGTGCCAGTAGGCAGACAGGGATCAATCAGCCCCAGCATTTT. Amino acid sequence: CASRQTGINQPQHF.

J is TRBJ2-1 and V is TRBV27; D possibly corresponds to TRBD1 (6 bases). The V end was cut by 8 bases, the J end by 10 bases, with 24 bases between. Germline V lookup: CDR1 MNHEY, CDR2 SMNVEV (reference sequence). This CDR3 has 15 amino acids. In nucleotides, the CDR3 is TGTGCCAGCGGAAGACAGGTTGTACAAAAGTGGGAGCAGTTCTTC. Protein sequence: CASGRQVVQKWEQFF.

This chain links TRBV6-5 with TRBJ2-1; 9 bases agree with TRBD2. The CDR3 totals 14 residues. V lost 5 bases and J lost 5; bases outside the gene matches: 4. In germline, CDR1 is MNHEY, CDR2 SVGAGI. CDR3 DNA: TGTGCCAGCAGTGATAGCGGGAGAAACAATGAGCAGTTCTTC. It yields the protein CASSDSGRNNEQFF.

Only one count was recorded for this clone. This rearrangement joins TRBV6-1 to TRBJ2-7, with 9 bases identical to TRBD1. The CDR3 sequence is 15 residues long. V gave up 1 base and J gave up 2 bases; unmatched junction bases: 3. Germline V lookup: CDR1 MNHNS, CDR2 SASEGT. CDR3 region: CASSEDDRGTYEQYF. CDR3 bases: TGTGCCAGCAGTGAAGATGACAGGGGGACCTACGAGCAGTACTTC.

The chain carries TRBV2 and TRBJ2-7; 8 bases are shared with TRBD1. This CDR3 spans 13 amino acids. V shed 8 bases, J shed 6 bases, and the junction held 9 bases outside the gene matches. The germline V gene has CDR1 SNHLY and CDR2 FYNNEI. In nucleotides, the CDR3 is TGTGCCAGCCACGAGCAGGGGGCTCCCGAGCAGTACTTC. This sequence encodes CASHEQGAPEQYF.

This clone was seen once. This chain uses TRBV10-2 with TRBJ1-1, with D perhaps matching TRBD1 (5 bases). V gave up 5 bases and J gave up 5 bases, with 6 bases separating them. The CDR3 consists of 11 residues. CDR1 and CDR2 from the germline V gene are WSHSY and SAAADI. CDR3 nucleotides: TGCGCCAGCAGTCGGGGGACTGAAGCTTTCTTT. Protein sequence: CASSRGTEAFF.

V and J are TRBV30 and TRBJ2-5; a weak D match, TRBD1 (5 bases). The CDR3 contains 12 residues. V was trimmed by 6 bases and J by 2 bases, leaving 10 bases between them. Germline CDR1 reads GTSNPN; CDR2 reads SVGIG (reference sequence). The CDR3 spells CACATVQETQYF. In DNA, the CDR3 is TGTGCCTGCGCGACAGTACAAGAGACCCAGTACTTC.

The rearrangement joins TRBV28 to TRBJ1-5; 7 bases line up with TRBD1. The J segment lost 1 base and the V segment lost 8 bases, leaving 8 bases of the junction unmatched. The CDR3 runs to 15 residues. Per germline, CDR1 MDHEN and CDR2 SYDVKM. DNA of the CDR3: TGTGCCAGCGCGGGACAGTGGGGAAGCAATCAGCCCCAGCATTTT. Protein: CASAGQWGSNQPQHF.

This clone came up a few times. The chain recombines TRBV2 with TRBJ2-2; TRBD2 might be the D (6 bases). The germline V gene has CDR1 SNHLY and CDR2 FYNNEI. V lost 5 bases to trimming and J lost 7 bases, with 14 bases between them. The CDR3 consists of 14 residues. The CDR3 reads CASSWRARGGELFF. CDR3 nucleotide sequence: TGTGCCAGCAGTTGGCGAGCGCGGGGCGGGGAGCTGTTTTTT.

The chain links TRBV30 to TRBJ2-3; D not certain. The length of the CDR3 is 12 residues. Germline V gene data show CDR1 as GTSNPN and CDR2 as SVGIG (reference sequence). Trimming pared 0 bases from V and 4 bases from J, leaving 5 bases between. CDR3 bases: TGTGCCTGGAGTGTACGGGCAGATACGCAGTATTTT. Translating it yields CAWSVRADTQYF.

The rearrangement uses TRBV6-1 and TRBJ2-7; no clear D gene. V shed 1 base and J shed 0 bases, with 7 bases lying between them. This CDR3 spans 14 amino acids. Germline V gene lookup returns CDR1 MNHNS and CDR2 SASEGT. CDR3 region: CASSEGRSSYEQYF. In nucleotides, the CDR3 is TGTGCCAGCAGTGAAGGCAGAAGCTCCTACGAGCAGTACTTC.

The chain joins TRBV4-1 to TRBJ2-7, with D tentatively TRBD2 (5 bases). Germline V CDR1 and CDR2: MGHRA, YSYEKL. V was clipped by 2 bases and J by 0 bases, with 11 bases between them. CDR3 length: 15 amino acids. CDR3 bases: TGCGCCAGCAGCCAATTAGCGTTTAGCTCCTACGAGCAGTACTTC. Encoded protein: CASSQLAFSSYEQYF.

The rearrangement uses TRBV12-5 and TRBJ2-7; 13 nucleotides align to TRBD2. This CDR3 contains 15 residues. CDR1 and CDR2 from the germline V gene are LGHNT and FRNRAP. After removal of 3 bases from V and 4 bases from J, the junction contained 3 bases not matched to a gene. CDR3 in amino acids: CASGLGLAGEYEQYF. The CDR3 DNA reads TGTGCTAGTGGTTTAGGACTAGCGGGAGAATACGAGCAGTACTTC.

This clone is a singleton in its sample. This chain joins TRBV6-5 and TRBJ2-3; 9 bases align to TRBD1. This CDR3 spans 15 amino acids. Trimming removed 4 bases from V and 3 bases from J; junction bases left unmatched: 5. CDR1 MNHEY and CDR2 SVGAGI come from the germline V gene. CDR3 protein: CASSSDRGGTDTQYF. Written as DNA, the CDR3 is TGTGCCAGCAGTTCAGACAGGGGGGGAACAGATACGCAGTATTTT.

CDR3 loop: CASLSRDRNTGELFF. The DNA of the CDR3 is TGTGCCAGCCTCTCCCGGGACAGAAACACCGGGGAGCTGTTTTTT. V and J are TRBV2 and TRBJ2-2; 7 bases align to TRBD1. CDR1 and CDR2 (germline): SNHLY, FYNNEI. Trimming removed 8 bases from V and 2 bases from J; junction bases left unmatched: 8. The CDR3 covers 15 residues.

The CDR3 region is CASRGLAGANEQFF. CDR3 bases: TGTGCCAGCAGGGGACTAGCGGGAGCCAATGAGCAGTTCTTC. The chain uses TRBV6-6 and TRBJ2-1, with TRBD2 matching 14 bases. This CDR3 has 14 amino acids. V lost 6 bases, J lost 6 bases, and 1 base stayed unmatched. Germline V lookup: CDR1 MNHNY, CDR2 SVGAGI (reference sequence).

The chain joins TRBV27 to TRBJ1-3, with a possible D match to TRBD1 (6 bases). The CDR3 loop spans 13 amino acids. Looked up from germline, CDR1 is MNHEY and CDR2 is SMNVEV (reference sequence). V lost 5 bases to trimming and J lost 5 bases, with 10 bases between them. In DNA, the CDR3 is TGTGCCAGCAGTCCCGACAGGCGAAACACCATATATTTT. Its protein is CASSPDRRNTIYF.

This clone was recorded once. This chain connects TRBV6-4 to TRBJ1-2, with 8 nucleotides matching TRBD1. This CDR3 is 15 amino acids long. The J segment lost 3 bases and the V segment lost 6 bases, leaving 9 bases of the junction unmatched. Germline loops: CDR1 MRHNA, CDR2 SNTAGT. The CDR3 sequence is CASRPQGDLDYGYTF. The CDR3 nucleotides are TGTGCCAGCAGACCACAGGGGGACCTGGACTATGGCTACACCTTC.

Only one count was recorded for this clone. The chain couples TRBV27 to TRBJ2-7, with 10 bases matching TRBD2. The CDR3 length is 13 residues. Trimming removed 7 bases from V and 2 bases from J; junction bases left unmatched: 2. Germline lookup yields CDR1 MNHEY and CDR2 SMNVEV (reference sequence). The CDR3 protein is CASKLAGAYEQYF. The CDR3 DNA follows: TGTGCCAGCAAGCTAGCGGGGGCCTACGAGCAGTACTTC.

The chain combines TRBV27 with TRBJ1-4; 8 bases are a match to TRBD1. Germline CDR1 and CDR2: MNHEY and SMNVEV (reference sequence). CDR3 length: 17 residues. Trimming took 1 base from V and 5 from J; bases not matched to a gene: 9. This chain's CDR3 is CASSLLGFGDRNEKLFF. DNA of the CDR3: TGTGCCAGCAGTTTATTAGGTTTTGGGGACAGGAATGAAAAACTGTTTTTT. Full variable domain (missing parts from reference TRBV27 and TRBJ1-4): EAQVTQNPRYLITVTGKKLTVTCSQNMNHEYMSWYRQDPGLGLRQIYYSMNVEVTDKGDVPEGYKVSRKEKRNFPLILESPSPNQTSLYFCASSLLGFGDRNEKLFFGSGTQLSVL.

The chain employs TRBV6-6 and TRBJ1-2, with a tentative D call TRBD1 (5 bases). The CDR3 loop spans 14 amino acids. V lost 7 bases and J lost 4, with 16 bases in between. The V gene's germline CDR1 is MNHNY and CDR2 SVGAGI (reference sequence). As DNA, the CDR3 is TGTGCCAGCACTCCGGGAGGGGTATTCTATGGCTACACCTTC. It codes for CASTPGGVFYGYTF.

The rearrangement joins TRBV6-5 to TRBJ1-1; TRBD1 aligns across 7 bases. Germline trimming cut 5 bases from V and 3 bases from J; bases unmatched to any gene: 9. This CDR3 comprises 15 residues. Looked up from germline, CDR1 is MNHEY and CDR2 is SVGAGI. This CDR3 reads CASSRGRGRDTEAFF. In nucleotides, the CDR3 is TGTGCCAGCAGTAGGGGAAGGGGGCGGGACACTGAAGCTTTCTTT.

This chain joins TRBV10-3 and TRBJ2-7, with D perhaps matching TRBD2 (6 bases). Germline V CDR1 and CDR2: ENHRY, SYGVKD. The CDR3 is made up of 12 amino acids. Between the trimmed V and J ends, which lost 4 bases and 4 bases, there was a span of 8 bases. The CDR3 spells CAISGGRYEQYF. Here the CDR3 DNA reads TGTGCCATCAGTGGTGGGAGGTACGAGCAGTACTTC.

This chain links TRBV29-1 with TRBJ1-6; tentative D call: TRBD1 (6 bases). CDR3 length equals 16 residues. Germline assignment: CDR1 SQVTM and CDR2 ANQGSEA. V was clipped by 6 bases and J by 5 bases, with 20 bases between them. DNA for the CDR3: TGCAGCGTGATATATTACCTCGGACAGAATAATTCACCCCTCCACTTT. It is translated as CSVIYYLGQNNSPLHF.

A word on this clone: At one boundary the junction diverges from the germline segment, which might be a read error. This chain joins TRBV2 and TRBJ1-5; 8 bases are a match to TRBD1. This CDR3 region has 12 residues. Germline V gene sequence: CDR1 SNHLY, CDR2 FYNNEI. DNA of the CDR3: TGTGCCAGCAGTCTAACGGACAGGGCGAGTGATTTT. The encoded protein is CASSLTDRASDF.

This chain connects TRBV11-2 to TRBJ2-3; D gene ambiguous. The CDR3 totals 17 residues. CDR1 is SGHAT, CDR2 FQNNGV, per germline. V gave up 4 bases and J gave up 2 bases, with 19 bases separating them. The CDR3 protein is CASSSGTDWQNTDTQYF. DNA for the CDR3: TGTGCCAGCAGCTCCGGAACCGACTGGCAAAACACAGATACGCAGTATTTT.